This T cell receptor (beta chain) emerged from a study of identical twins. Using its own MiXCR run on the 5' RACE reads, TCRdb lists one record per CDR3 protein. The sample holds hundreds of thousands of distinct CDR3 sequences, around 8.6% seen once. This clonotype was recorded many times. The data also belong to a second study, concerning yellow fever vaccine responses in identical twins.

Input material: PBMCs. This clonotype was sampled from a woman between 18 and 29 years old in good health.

This chain's CDR3 is CASSQRQGSTDTQYF. The CDR3 nucleotides are TGTGCCAGCAGCCAAAGACAGGGAAGCACAGATACGCAGTATTTT. V and J are TRBV7-9 and TRBJ2-3; TRBD1 agrees at 7 bases. Germline-derived CDR1 and CDR2 are SEHNR and FQNEAQ (reference sequence). The CDR3 has 15 amino acids. V gave up 5 bases and J gave up 0 bases; unmatched junction bases: 5.